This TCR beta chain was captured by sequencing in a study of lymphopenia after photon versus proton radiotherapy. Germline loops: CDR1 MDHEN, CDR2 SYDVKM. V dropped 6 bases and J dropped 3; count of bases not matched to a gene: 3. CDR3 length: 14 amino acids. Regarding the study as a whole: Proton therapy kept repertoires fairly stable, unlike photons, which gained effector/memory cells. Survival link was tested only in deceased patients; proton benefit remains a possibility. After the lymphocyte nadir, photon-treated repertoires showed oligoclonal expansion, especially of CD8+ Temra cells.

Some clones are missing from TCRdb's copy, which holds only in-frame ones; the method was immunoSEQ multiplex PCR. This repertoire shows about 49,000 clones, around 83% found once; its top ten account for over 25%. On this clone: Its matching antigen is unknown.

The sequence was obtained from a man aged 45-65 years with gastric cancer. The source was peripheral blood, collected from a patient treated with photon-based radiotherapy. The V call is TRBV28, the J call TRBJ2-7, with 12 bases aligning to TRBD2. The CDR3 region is CASRRLAGVYEQYF. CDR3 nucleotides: TGTGCCAGCAGGCGACTAGCGGGGGTCTACGAGCAGTACTTC.